The sequence of this TCR beta chain was determined in a study of vaccination and CD4 T cells after COVID-19 (dated 2022 in TCRdb). Study-wide context: Convalescent patients had a positive SARS-CoV-2 result on nasal swab PCR, and of these patients, nine had mild disease and one had severe disease. The convalescent cohort included six males and four females, with two Hispanic individuals, seven Caucasians, two Asians and one multiracial person. Participants received two doses of either the Pfizer-BioNTech BNT162b2 vaccine (n=8) or the Moderna mRNA-1273 vaccine (n=2). Post-COVID blood samples from convalescent patients were collected a median of roughly 100 days after diagnosis, with a range of roughly 35 to 161 days. Post-vaccine blood samples were obtained a median of about 72 days after the second vaccine dose, with a range of roughly 13 to 250 days. Culture stimuli were overlapping spike peptide pools from SARS-CoV-2 and from the common cold coronaviruses HCoV-NL63, HCoV-OC43 and HCoV-229E. As controls, cultures received a CEFX viral epitope pool (the positive control), an HIV-1 Nef peptide pool (the negative control), or no peptide at all. In ten to eleven COVID-19 convalescent patients and a handful of infection-naive healthy vaccine recipients, researchers compared the spike-specific CD4+ TCR repertoire from before mRNA vaccination with the repertoire from after. On the study overall, not on this receptor specifically: The study included relatively few convalescent patients and did not analyze early timepoints after natural infection. Among the post-vaccine SARS-CoV-2-reactive clones in convalescent patients, a median about 86% showed up only after vaccination, which suggests vaccine-specific priming. In convalescent patients, nearly all vaccine-specific clones (304 of 307) were found to be mono-reactive for SARS-CoV-2 spike rather than cross-reactive with common cold coronaviruses. The median number of SARS-CoV-2-reactive clonotypes rose from about 23 after infection to approximately 41 after vaccination, but the change was not significant.

Libraries came from PCR. TCR sequencing of DNA from cultured CD4+ T cells used the Oncomine TCR Beta short-read assay at the Johns Hopkins FTIC core. The QIAamp micro DNA kit was used to extract genomic DNA from the cultured CD4+ T cells. Oncomine TCR Beta libraries made from cultured CD4+ T cells were pooled using unique dual indexes and sequenced on an Illumina iSeq 100. Concerning the study's data processing: Non-productive sequences were removed, and CDR3s that did not start with C, did not end with F or W, or were shorter than 7 amino acids were discarded. The MANAFEST web application identified antigen-specific clonotypes by comparing peptide-stimulated wells against reference wells and other culture wells. For a clone to be called positive, the clone needed an FDR below 0.05, an odds ratio above 5, and a productive frequency above 0.1% in at least two of three replicate wells. A clonotype was classed as cross-reactive if the clonotype showed significant expansion both in SARS-CoV-2 spike wells and in at least one common cold coronavirus spike condition. Similarity between CDR3 sequences was evaluated in R version 3.6.1 using Levenshtein distances (stringdist) and unrooted phylogenetic trees (ape). Using fastp trimming at Q25 and MiXCR clonotype assembly, TCRdb reanalyzed the public sequencing data and kept in-frame beta chains. Each entry is one CDR3 protein sequence, shown with its most common DNA and genes. The V and J calls shown here were made by TCRdb, not taken from the authors' results. The sample includes 15,000 to 20,000 distinct CDR3 sequences, with 49% observed a single time. Over 3% of the sample is in the top ten clones.

For this clonotype: There is no known antigen for this receptor. No much larger clone is present one base from it, and per-base qualities are unavailable.

The treatment or condition label on this specimen signifies: approximately nine-day PBMC culture with coronavirus spike peptide pools or control peptides (ViraFEST assay). The ViraFEST assay, used in the study, expanded antigen-specific T cells with peptide pools and then identified the expanded clonotypes through TCR sequencing. The convalescent patients' positive SARS-CoV-2 PCR tests were from March to December 2020, which was before the Alpha, Beta and Delta variants emerged in the United States. Each well held two million PBMCs cultured with roughly 10 ug/ml peptide pools in IMDM containing roughly 5% human AB serum and roughly 9 IU/ml IL-2. Half of the culture medium was replaced with fresh IL-2-containing medium on days 3 and 7. CD4+ T cells were isolated after roughly nine days of culture through negative selection using the EasySep CD4+ T cell isolation kit. PBMCs were separated from whole blood using Ficoll-Paque Plus gradient centrifugation and then either used fresh or cryopreserved at -140C. In general, triplicate wells were set up for every culture condition.

The CDR3, cysteine through phenylalanine, is 16 amino acids long. Of all the DNA, just the CDR3 is kept, 48 bases in frame from base 1. CDR1 and CDR2 were assigned from the germline V gene as SGHAT and FQNNGV. The germline V and J ends show losses of 4 bases and 0 bases respectively, and no gene match explains 5 bases of the junction. Sequenced: CD4+ T cells from blood, cultured in vitro. The source is a human donor who had recovered from COVID-19. The rearrangement joined TRBV11-2 to TRBJ2-3; a stretch of 9 junction bases matches TRBD2. The DNA reads TGTGCCAGCAGCTATAGCGGGAGCCGGAGCACAGATACGCAGTATTTT. It specifies CASSYSGSRSTDTQYF.